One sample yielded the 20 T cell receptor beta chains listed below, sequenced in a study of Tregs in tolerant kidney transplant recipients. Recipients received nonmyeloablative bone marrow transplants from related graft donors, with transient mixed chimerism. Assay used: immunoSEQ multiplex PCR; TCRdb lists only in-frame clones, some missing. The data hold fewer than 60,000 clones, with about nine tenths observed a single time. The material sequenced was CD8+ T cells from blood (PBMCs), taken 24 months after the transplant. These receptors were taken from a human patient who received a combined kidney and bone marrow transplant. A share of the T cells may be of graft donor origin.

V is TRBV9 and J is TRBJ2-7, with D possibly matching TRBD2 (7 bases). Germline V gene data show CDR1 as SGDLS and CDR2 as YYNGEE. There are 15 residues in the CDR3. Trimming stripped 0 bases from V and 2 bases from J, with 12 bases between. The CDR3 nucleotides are TGTGCCAGCAGCGTAGACGGGGGGCGGACCTACGAGCAGTACTTC. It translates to CASSVDGGRTYEQYF.

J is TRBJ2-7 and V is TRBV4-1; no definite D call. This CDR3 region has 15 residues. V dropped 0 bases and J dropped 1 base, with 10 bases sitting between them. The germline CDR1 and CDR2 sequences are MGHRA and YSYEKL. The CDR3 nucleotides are TGCGCCAGCAGCCAAGAATCGCGAGTGTCCTACGAGCAGTACTTC. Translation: CASSQESRVSYEQYF.

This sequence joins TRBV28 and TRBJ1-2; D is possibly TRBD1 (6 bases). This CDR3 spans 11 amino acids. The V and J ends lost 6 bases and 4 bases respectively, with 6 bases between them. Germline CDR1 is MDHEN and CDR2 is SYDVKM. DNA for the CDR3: TGTGCCAGCAGGGACAGCTATGGCTACACCTTC. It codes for CASRDSYGYTF.

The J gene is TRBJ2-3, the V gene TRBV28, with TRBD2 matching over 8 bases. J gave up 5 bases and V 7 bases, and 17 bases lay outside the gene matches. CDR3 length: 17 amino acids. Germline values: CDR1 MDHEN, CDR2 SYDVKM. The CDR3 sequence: CASTLLGEGLGRDTQYF. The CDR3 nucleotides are TGTGCCAGCACTCTACTAGGGGAGGGACTAGGTAGAGATACGCAGTATTTT.

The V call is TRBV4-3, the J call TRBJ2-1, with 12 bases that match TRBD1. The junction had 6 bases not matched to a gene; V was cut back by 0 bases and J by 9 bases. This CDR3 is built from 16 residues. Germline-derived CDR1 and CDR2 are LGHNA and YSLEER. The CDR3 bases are TGCGCCAGCAGCCAAGATCCTGGGACAGGGGGCGTTGAGCAGTTCTTC. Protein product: CASSQDPGTGGVEQFF.

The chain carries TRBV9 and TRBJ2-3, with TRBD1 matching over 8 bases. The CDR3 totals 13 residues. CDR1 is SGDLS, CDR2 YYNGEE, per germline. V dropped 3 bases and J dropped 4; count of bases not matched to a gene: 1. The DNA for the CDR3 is TGTGCCAGCAGCGCACAGGGGGCAGATACGCAGTATTTT. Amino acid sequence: CASSAQGADTQYF.

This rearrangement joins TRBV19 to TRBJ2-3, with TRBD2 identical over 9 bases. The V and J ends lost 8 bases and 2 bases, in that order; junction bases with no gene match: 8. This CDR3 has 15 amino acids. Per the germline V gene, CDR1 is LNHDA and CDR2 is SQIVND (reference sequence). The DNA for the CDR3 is TGTGCCAGTGAATTGACTAGCGGAGCCACAGATACGCAGTATTTT. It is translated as CASELTSGATDTQYF.

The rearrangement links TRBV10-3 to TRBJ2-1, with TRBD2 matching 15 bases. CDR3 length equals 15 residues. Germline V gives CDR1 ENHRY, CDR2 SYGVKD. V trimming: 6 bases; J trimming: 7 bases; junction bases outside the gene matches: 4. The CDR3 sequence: CAISSGLAGGNEQFF. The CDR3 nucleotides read TGTGCCATCAGCTCGGGACTAGCGGGAGGTAATGAGCAGTTCTTC.

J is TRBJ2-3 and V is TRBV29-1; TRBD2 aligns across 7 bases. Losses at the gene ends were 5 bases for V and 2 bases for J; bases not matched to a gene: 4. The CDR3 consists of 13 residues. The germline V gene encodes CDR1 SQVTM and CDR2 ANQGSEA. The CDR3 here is CSVSGGTTDTQYF. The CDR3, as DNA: TGCAGCGTTTCGGGGGGAACCACAGATACGCAGTATTTT.

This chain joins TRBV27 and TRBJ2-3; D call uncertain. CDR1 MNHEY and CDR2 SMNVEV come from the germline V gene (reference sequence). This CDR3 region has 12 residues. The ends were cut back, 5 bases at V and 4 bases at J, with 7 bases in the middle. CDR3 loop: CASSPQADTQYF. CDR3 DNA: TGTGCCAGCAGTCCACAAGCAGATACGCAGTATTTT.

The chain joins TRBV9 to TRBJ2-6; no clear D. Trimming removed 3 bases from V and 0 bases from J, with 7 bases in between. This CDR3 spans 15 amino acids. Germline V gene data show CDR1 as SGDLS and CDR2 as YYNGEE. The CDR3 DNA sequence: TGTGCCAGCAGCGGTCGCAGCTCTGGGGCCAACGTCCTGACTTTC. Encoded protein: CASSGRSSGANVLTF.

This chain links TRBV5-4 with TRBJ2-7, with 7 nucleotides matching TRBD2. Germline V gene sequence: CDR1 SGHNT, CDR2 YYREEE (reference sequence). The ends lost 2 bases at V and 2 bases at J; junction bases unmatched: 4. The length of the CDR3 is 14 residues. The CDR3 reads CASSFRDYTYEQYF. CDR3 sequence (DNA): TGTGCCAGCAGCTTTCGGGACTACACCTACGAGCAGTACTTC. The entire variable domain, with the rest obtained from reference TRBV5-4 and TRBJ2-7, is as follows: ETGVTQSPTHLIKTRGQQVTLRCSSQSGHNTVSWYQQALGQGPQFIFQYYREEENGRGNFPPRFSGLQFPNYSSELNVNALELDDSALYLCASSFRDYTYEQYFGPGTRLTVT.

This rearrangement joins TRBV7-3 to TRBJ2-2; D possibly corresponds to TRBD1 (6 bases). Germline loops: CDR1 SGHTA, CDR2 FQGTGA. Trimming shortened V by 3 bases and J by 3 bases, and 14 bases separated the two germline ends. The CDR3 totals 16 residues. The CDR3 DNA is TGTGCCAGCAGCTTTGGGGGCCACCTCTACACCGGGGAGCTGTTTTTT. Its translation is CASSFGGHLYTGELFF.

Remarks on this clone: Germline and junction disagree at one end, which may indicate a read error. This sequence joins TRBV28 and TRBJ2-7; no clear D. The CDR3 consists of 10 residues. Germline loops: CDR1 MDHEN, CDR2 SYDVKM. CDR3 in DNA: TGTGCCACTCACTCGTACGGGCAGTACTTC. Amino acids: CATHSYGQYF.

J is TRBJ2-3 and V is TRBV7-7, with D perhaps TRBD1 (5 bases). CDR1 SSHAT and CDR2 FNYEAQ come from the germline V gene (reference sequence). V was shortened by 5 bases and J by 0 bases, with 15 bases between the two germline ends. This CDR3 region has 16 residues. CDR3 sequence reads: CASSVSVTASTDTQYF. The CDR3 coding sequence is TGTGCCAGCAGCGTATCTGTGACAGCCAGCACAGATACGCAGTATTTT.

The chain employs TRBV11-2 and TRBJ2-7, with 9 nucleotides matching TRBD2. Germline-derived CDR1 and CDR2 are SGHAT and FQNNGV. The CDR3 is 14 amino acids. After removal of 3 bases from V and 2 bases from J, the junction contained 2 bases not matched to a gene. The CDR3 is CASSFGTSPYEQYF. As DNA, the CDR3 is TGTGCCAGCAGCTTCGGGACTAGCCCCTACGAGCAGTACTTC. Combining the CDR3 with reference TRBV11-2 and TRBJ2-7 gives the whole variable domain EAGVAQSPRYKIIEKRQSVAFWCNPISGHATLYWYQQILGQGPKLLIQFQNNGVVDDSQLPKDRFSAERLKGVDSTLKIQPAKLEDSAVYLCASSFGTSPYEQYFGPGTRLTVT.

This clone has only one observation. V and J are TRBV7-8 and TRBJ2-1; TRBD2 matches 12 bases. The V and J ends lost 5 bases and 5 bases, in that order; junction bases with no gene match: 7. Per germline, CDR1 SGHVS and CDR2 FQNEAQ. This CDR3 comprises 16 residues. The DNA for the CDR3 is TGTGCCAGCAGCATTGGACTAGCGGGAACAAACAATGAGCAGTTCTTC. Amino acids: CASSIGLAGTNNEQFF.

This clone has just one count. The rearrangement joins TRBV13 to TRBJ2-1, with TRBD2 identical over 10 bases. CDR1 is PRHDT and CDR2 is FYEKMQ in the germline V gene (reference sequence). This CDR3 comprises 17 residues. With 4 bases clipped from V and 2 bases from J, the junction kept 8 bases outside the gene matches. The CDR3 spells CASSSTTSGITYNEQFF. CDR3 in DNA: TGTGCCAGCAGCTCAACAACTAGCGGGATAACCTACAATGAGCAGTTCTTC. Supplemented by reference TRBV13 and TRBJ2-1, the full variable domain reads AAGVIQSPRHLIKEKRETATLKCYPIPRHDTVYWYQQGPGQDPQFLISFYEKMQSDKGSIPDRFSAQQFSDYHSELNMSSLELGDSALYFCASSSTTSGITYNEQFFGPGTRLTVL.

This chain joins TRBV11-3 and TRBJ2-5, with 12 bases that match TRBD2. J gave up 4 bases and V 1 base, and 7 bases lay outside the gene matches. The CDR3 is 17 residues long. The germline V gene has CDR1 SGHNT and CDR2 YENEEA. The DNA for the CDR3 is TGTGCCAGCAGCTTAGCATCGCTAGCGGGAGGGCGAGAGACCCAGTACTTC. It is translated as CASSLASLAGGRETQYF.

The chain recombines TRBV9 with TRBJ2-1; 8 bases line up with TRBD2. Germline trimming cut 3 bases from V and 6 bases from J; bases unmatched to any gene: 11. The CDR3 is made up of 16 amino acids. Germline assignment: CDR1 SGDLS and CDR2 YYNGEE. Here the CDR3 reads CASSGVRAGEGNEQFF. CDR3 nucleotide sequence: TGTGCCAGCAGCGGGGTCCGAGCGGGAGAAGGCAATGAGCAGTTCTTC.